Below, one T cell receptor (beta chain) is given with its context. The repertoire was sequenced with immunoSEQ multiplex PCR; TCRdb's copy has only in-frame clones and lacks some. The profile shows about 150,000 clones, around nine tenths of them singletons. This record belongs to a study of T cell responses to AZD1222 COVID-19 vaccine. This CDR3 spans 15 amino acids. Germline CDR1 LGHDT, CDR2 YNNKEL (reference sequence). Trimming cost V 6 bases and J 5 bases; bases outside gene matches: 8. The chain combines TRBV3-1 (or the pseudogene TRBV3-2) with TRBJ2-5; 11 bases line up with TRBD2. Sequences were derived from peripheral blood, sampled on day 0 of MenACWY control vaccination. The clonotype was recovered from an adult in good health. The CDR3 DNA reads TGTGCCAGCAGTCATCTAGCGGGGGGAGGGGAGACCCAGTACTTC. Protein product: CASSHLAGGGETQYF.